This is a list of T cell receptor beta chains from one sample in a study of cytomegalovirus exposure and HLA in healthy donors. Profiled with immunoSEQ multiplex PCR; TCRdb holds only in-frame clones, not every one. The data show around 180,000 clones, with around 77% seen just once and around 2.4% held by the top ten. The sequenced material came from PBMCs. These receptor sequences come from a man in his 60s in good health and CMV-seronegative. Each CDR3 is given with its conserved first and last residue. A D gene is named only where the DNA matches it firmly. Rows give clone size only sometimes, using once, few, many, or a class for an expanded clone.

>TRBD1|TRBJ1-5|TRBV5-4|NA
TGTGCCAGCAGCCAACAGGGGGGTGGCAATCAGCCCCAGCATTTT
CASSQQGGGNQPQHF
>NA|TRBJ2-7|TRBV15|NA
TGTGCCACCAGCAGAGATCATGCCAGGACCTACGAGCAGTACTTC
CATSRDHARTYEQYF
>NA|TRBJ1-1|TRBV6-5|few
TGTGCCAGCATGGATTGGACATCTGAAGCTTTCTTT
CASMDWTSEAFF
>TRBD1|TRBJ2-7|TRBV27|NA
TGTGCCAGCAGTTCCAGGACAGGGGATGGATCATCATCTACCTACGAGCAGTACTTC
CASSSRTGDGSSSTYEQYF
>NA|TRBJ1-1|TRBV7-2|NA
TGTGCCAGCAGCATGGACGGGGGGGGCACTGAAGCTTTCTTT
CASSMDGGGTEAFF
>NA|TRBJ1-5|TRBV28|NA
TGTGCCAGCAGTTACCCCCAGCAGCCCCAGCATTTT
CASSYPQQPQHF
>NA|TRBJ2-1|TRBV7-3|NA
TGTGCCAGCAGCTTCGACTCAACCTACAATGAGCAGTTCTTC
CASSFDSTYNEQFF
>NA|TRBJ2-6|TRBV29-1|NA
TGCAGCGCCACTAAAGACGATCTCTACCCTTCTGGGGCCAACGTCCTGACTTTC
CSATKDDLYPSGANVLTF
>TRBD2|TRBJ2-5|TRBV5-4|NA
TGTGCCAGCAGCTTTGGGGGGGACCAAGAGACCCAGTACTTC
CASSFGGDQETQYF
>TRBD2|TRBJ2-7|TRBV10-3|NA
TGTGCCATCAGTTACACCGGGACTAGCGGGGGCTACGAGCAGTACTTC
CAISYTGTSGGYEQYF
>TRBD1|TRBJ1-1|TRBV28|few
TGTGCCAGCAGTTTGACAGGGGTGAACACTGAAGCTTTCTTT
CASSLTGVNTEAFF
>TRBD2|TRBJ2-5|TRBV7-8|once
TGTGCCAGCAGCCCCGCCCCTCAGCGGGGGGTGTACCAAGAGACCCAGTACTTC
CASSPAPQRGVYQETQYF
>NA|TRBJ1-3|TRBV7-9|few
TGTTCCAGCAGCCGACAGACTAACACCATATATTTT
CSSSRQTNTIYF
>NA|TRBJ1-5|TRBV6-5|NA
TGTGCCAGCAGTTACACCGGACAGACCGATCAGCCCCAGCATTTT
CASSYTGQTDQPQHF
>TRBD1|TRBJ1-2|TRBV5-1|few
TGCGCCAGCAGTAGGACAGGGGGTGATGGCTACACCTTC
CASSRTGGDGYTF
>TRBD2|TRBJ2-7|TRBV2|NA
TGTGCCAGCAGGGCTAGCGGCTACGAGCAGTACTTC
CASRASGYEQYF
>NA|TRBJ2-3|TRBV4-2|NA
TGTGCCAGCAGCTTAACGGGCGGGGAGACCACAGATACGCAGTATTTT
CASSLTGGETTDTQYF